Each of the 20 T cell receptor beta chains below was sequenced from the same sample in a study of blood T cell repertoires in COVID-19. TCRdb keeps only in-frame clones here, not all; method: immunoSEQ multiplex PCR. This table has approximately 190,000 clones, over 80% appearing once. Input material: peripheral blood. The origin of the receptors is a woman aged 40 to 49 with acute or convalescent COVID-19.

The chain carries TRBV27 and TRBJ1-1; 9 nucleotides agree with TRBD1. The CDR3 is 13 residues long. V was pared by 5 bases and J by 10 bases, with 8 bases of the junction left unmatched. CDR1 MNHEY and CDR2 SMNVEV come from the germline V gene (reference sequence). In DNA, the CDR3 is TGTGCCAGCAGTGCTGGGACAGGGCTTCGAGCTTTCTTT. It yields the protein CASSAGTGLRAFF.

The genes are TRBV4-2 and TRBJ1-6; TRBD1 is a possible D gene (5 bases). The germline V gene encodes CDR1 LGHNA and CDR2 YNFKEQ. The CDR3 totals 16 residues. V shed 4 bases and J shed 6 bases, with 16 bases lying between them. The CDR3 bases are TGTGCCAGCAGCCTCTCCCAGGGAGGAAGTAATTCACCCCTCCACTTT. Translating gives CASSLSQGGSNSPLHF.

Concerning this clone itself: Germline and junction disagree at one end, which may indicate a read error. CDR3 in amino acids: CASNVPGNEQFF. CDR3 nucleotide sequence: TGTGCCAGCAACGTACCGGGCAATGAGCAGTTCTTC. V gene TRBV9 combines with J gene TRBJ2-1; D is ambiguous. The V gene's germline CDR1 is SGDLS and CDR2 YYNGEE. The CDR3 has 12 residues.

The chain carries TRBV5-6 and TRBJ2-2; weak D call: TRBD2 (7 bases). CDR3 length: 15 amino acids. V lost 3 bases and J 4 bases, leaving 13 bases between the germline ends. Germline V gene data show CDR1 as SGHDT and CDR2 as YYEEEE. CDR3 region: CASSSIGGGTGELFF. The CDR3 region has the DNA TGTGCCAGCAGCTCTATAGGGGGGGGCACCGGGGAGCTGTTTTTT. Full variable domain (missing parts from reference TRBV5-6 and TRBJ2-2): DAGVTQSPTHLIKTRGQQVTLRCSPKSGHDTVSWYQQALGQGPQFIFQYYEEEERQRGNFPDRFSGHQFPNYSSELNVNALLLGDSALYLCASSSIGGGTGELFFGEGSRLTVL.

This clone has only one observation. The chain recombines TRBV27 with TRBJ1-1; a weak D match, TRBD1 (5 bases). This CDR3 has 12 amino acids. Trimming pared 7 bases from V and 10 bases from J, leaving 16 bases between. Germline V gene lookup returns CDR1 MNHEY and CDR2 SMNVEV (reference sequence). CDR3 nucleotides: TGTGCCAGCAAAGGGCCAGGGATAGTAGCTTTCTTT. Translation: CASKGPGIVAFF.

The chain couples TRBV5-1 to TRBJ2-1; TRBD2 aligns across 8 bases. With 1 base clipped from V and 9 bases from J, the junction kept 9 bases outside the gene matches. Per the germline V gene, CDR1 is SGHRS and CDR2 is YFSETQ. The CDR3 consists of 15 residues. In nucleotides, the CDR3 is TGCGCCAGCAGCTTGACAACCGTAGCGGGAAGTGAGCAGTTCTTC. It yields the protein CASSLTTVAGSEQFF.

The gene calls are TRBV28 and TRBJ1-3, with no clear D. Germline V CDR1 and CDR2: MDHEN, SYDVKM. The ends were cut back, 4 bases at V and 0 bases at J, with 19 bases in the middle. CDR3 length: 18 residues. This CDR3 is CASSSSLGGKSSGNTIYF. The CDR3 nucleotides are TGTGCCAGCAGTTCCTCCCTGGGAGGGAAAAGCTCTGGAAACACCATATATTTT. Full variable domain (missing parts from reference TRBV28 and TRBJ1-3): DVKVTQSSRYLVKRTGEKVFLECVQDMDHENMFWYRQDPGLGLRLIYFSYDVKMKEKGDIPEGYSVSREKKERFSLILESASTNQTSMYLCASSSSLGGKSSGNTIYFGEGSWLTVV.

This sequence joins TRBV5-4 and TRBJ2-1; tentatively, D is TRBD2 (5 bases). With 0 bases removed from V and 0 bases from J, the gap between germline ends came to 10 bases. The CDR3 is made up of 16 amino acids. The V gene's germline CDR1 is SGHNT and CDR2 YYREEE (reference sequence). This chain's CDR3 is CASSLEAASSYNEQFF. CDR3 in DNA: TGTGCCAGCAGCTTGGAAGCGGCCAGCTCCTACAATGAGCAGTTCTTC.

This clone turned up a few times. This chain links TRBV5-6 with TRBJ1-3, with TRBD1 as a possible D gene (5 bases). V was pared by 2 bases and J by 3 bases, with 12 bases between. The CDR3 contains 15 residues. Germline CDR1 is SGHDT and CDR2 is YYEEEE. The CDR3 nucleotides are TGTGCCAGCAGCTTACCGCAGGGTTTTGGAAACACCATATATTTT. Protein sequence: CASSLPQGFGNTIYF.

The CDR3 nucleotides are TGTGCCAGCTCACCAATTGCCAGTTACAATCAGCCCCAGCATTTT. Residues: CASSPIASYNQPQHF. The chain has TRBV18 and TRBJ1-5, with no clear D. Germline CDR1 reads KGHSH; CDR2 reads LQKENI. V was pared by 2 bases and J by 3 bases, with 11 bases between. This CDR3 contains 15 residues.

The table lists this clone with a few counts. V usage is TRBV28 and J usage is TRBJ2-1, with 8 bases fitting TRBD2. This CDR3 region has 12 residues. CDR1 and CDR2 from the germline V gene are MDHEN and SYDVKM. The trim removed 5 bases at V and 12 bases at J, leaving 6 bases unmatched. CDR3 loop: CASSKTGGGQFF. The CDR3 DNA follows: TGTGCCAGCAGTAAGACCGGGGGGGGGCAGTTCTTC.

The chain has TRBV6-5 and TRBJ1-3, with 7 bases aligning to TRBD1. Germline CDR1 and CDR2: MNHEY and SVGAGI. Trimming at V came to 2 bases and at J to 4 bases, leaving 8 bases not matched to a gene. The CDR3 has 16 amino acids. The CDR3 nucleotides are TGTGCCAGCAGTTACGGGCCACAGGGGACCGGAAACACCATATATTTT. Amino acids: CASSYGPQGTGNTIYF.

The rearrangement links TRBV24-1 to TRBJ2-3; 8 bases line up with TRBD2. This CDR3 region has 18 residues. Germline V gene sequence: CDR1 KGHDR, CDR2 SFDVKD. J gave up 1 base and V 0 bases, and 8 bases lay outside the gene matches. The CDR3 loop reads CATSDLQRGAGGTDTQYF. The CDR3 DNA is TGTGCCACCAGTGATTTGCAGAGGGGAGCGGGAGGCACAGATACGCAGTATTTT.

J is TRBJ2-3 and V is TRBV12-1; the table's D call TRBD2 went unverified against the DNA. TRBV12-1 is listed as a pseudogene. The CDR3 contains 23 residues. The CDR3: CASSFPATSGSCPQQKATDTQYF. The CDR3, as DNA: TGTGCCAGCAGCTTTCCGGCGACTAGCGGGAGTTGTCCACAACAGAAAGCCACAGATACGCAGTATTTT.

V is TRBV27 and J is TRBJ1-4; D is perhaps TRBD1 (5 bases). The V and J ends lost 5 bases and 8 bases respectively, with 15 bases between them. CDR3 length: 14 amino acids. Looked up from germline, CDR1 is MNHEY and CDR2 is SMNVEV (reference sequence). This CDR3 is CASSLGAGDEKLFF. Written as DNA, the CDR3 is TGTGCCAGCAGTCTAGGGGCGGGGGACGAAAAACTGTTTTTT.

The rearrangement uses TRBV28 and TRBJ1-5; no clear D gene. CDR1 MDHEN and CDR2 SYDVKM come from the germline V gene. Trimming left V 6 bases short and J 3 bases short, with 9 bases between. The CDR3 sequence is 13 residues long. The CDR3 nucleotides are TGTGCCAGCAGCCGAACAGTCAATCAGCCCCAGCATTTT. It encodes CASSRTVNQPQHF.

The rearrangement uses TRBV7-9 and TRBJ1-4, with a weak D call TRBD1 (6 bases). Trimming left V 1 base short and J 3 bases short, with 15 bases between. Germline-derived CDR1 and CDR2 are SEHNR and FQNEAQ (reference sequence). CDR3 length: 17 residues. The CDR3 DNA reads as TGTGCCAGCAGCTTAGGCATTGACAGGAACCCTAATGAAAAACTGTTTTTT. This sequence encodes CASSLGIDRNPNEKLFF.

The J gene is TRBJ2-3, the V gene TRBV5-1, with a tentative D call TRBD2 (5 bases). The germline CDR1 and CDR2 sequences are SGHRS and YFSETQ. The V and J ends lost 4 bases and 2 bases respectively, with 14 bases between them. CDR3 length: 15 amino acids. The CDR3 loop reads CASSPRTSDTDTQYF. CDR3 sequence (DNA): TGCGCCAGCAGCCCCCGAACTAGTGACACAGATACGCAGTATTTT.

The J gene is TRBJ2-7, the V gene TRBV7-6; 8 bases are shared with TRBD1. The CDR3 is 16 amino acids. The V segment lost 2 bases and the J segment 4 bases; nucleotides outside the gene matches: 10. Germline values: CDR1 SGHVS, CDR2 FNYEAQ. The CDR3 is CASSLMAGQGLYEQYF. The CDR3 nucleotides are TGTGCCAGCAGCTTAATGGCCGGACAGGGCCTTTACGAGCAGTACTTC.

The chain employs TRBV7-2 and TRBJ1-4, with D unclear. V gave up 1 base and J gave up 5 bases, with 11 bases separating them. The CDR3 spans 15 residues. Germline loops: CDR1 SGHTA, CDR2 FQGNSA. The CDR3 sequence is CASSLDGPGNEKLFF. The CDR3 region has the DNA TGTGCCAGCAGCTTAGATGGTCCGGGGAATGAAAAACTGTTTTTT.